The sample holds a few counts of the clone carrying this T cell receptor beta chain. The source of the sample is a study of shared clonotypes between healthy human individuals. The V segment lost 4 bases and the J segment 6 bases; nucleotides outside the gene matches: 9. Germline V CDR1 and CDR2: MGHRA, YSYEKL. The CDR3 is 17 amino acids. The table came from immunoSEQ multiplex PCR; TCRdb's copy has only in-frame clones and leaves some out. The sample lists about half a million clones, around four fifths seen once, with about 12% in the top ten. The sequence came from a middle-aged woman in good health. Some clones in this sample may be carry-over from other donors' samples. V and J are TRBV4-1 and TRBJ2-1; 13 positions match TRBD2. Material: PBMCs. CDR3 coding DNA: TGCGCCAGCAGCCCTCAAGTTAGACTAGCGGGAGGCAATGAGCAGTTCTTC. Translating it yields CASSPQVRLAGGNEQFF.